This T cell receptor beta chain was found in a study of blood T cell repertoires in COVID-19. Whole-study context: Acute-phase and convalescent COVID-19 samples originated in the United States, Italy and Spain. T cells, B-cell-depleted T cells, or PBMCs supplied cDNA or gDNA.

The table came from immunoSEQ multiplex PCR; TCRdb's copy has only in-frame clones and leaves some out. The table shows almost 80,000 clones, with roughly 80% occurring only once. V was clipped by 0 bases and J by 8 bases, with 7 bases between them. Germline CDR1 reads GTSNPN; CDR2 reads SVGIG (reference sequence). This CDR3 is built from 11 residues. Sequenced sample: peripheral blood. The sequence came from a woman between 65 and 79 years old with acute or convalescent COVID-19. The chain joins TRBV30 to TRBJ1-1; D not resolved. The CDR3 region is CAWSVSGEAFF. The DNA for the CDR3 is TGTGCCTGGAGTGTGTCGGGGGAAGCTTTCTTT.